This entry describes one T cell receptor (beta chain). The sample originates from a study of blood T cell repertoires in COVID-19. Study details: The analysed material was cDNA or gDNA that came from T cells, B-cell-depleted T cells, or PBMCs.

Produced via immunoSEQ multiplex PCR; TCRdb's table is partial and in-frame only. The data show roughly 30,000 clones, roughly 88% seen once. After removal of 3 bases from V and 8 bases from J, the junction contained 9 bases not matched to a gene. The CDR3 runs to 15 residues. Germline V gives CDR1 SNHLY, CDR2 FYNNEI. Sequencing was done on a sample of peripheral blood. The sequence was obtained from a human donor in a cohort sampled during active COVID-19. The rearrangement links TRBV2 to TRBJ2-3, with TRBD2 matching over 9 bases. The DNA of the CDR3 is TGTGCCAGCAGTGATTTGAAGCGGGGGGCCGCTACGCAGTATTTT. Translation: CASSDLKRGAATQYF.